This entry lists 27 T cell receptor beta chains sequenced from one sample in a study of CD8 T cells in ankylosing spondylitis. Study results and limitations: Among TCR beta sequences, a motif of eight highly homologous variants appeared characteristic of ankylosing spondylitis blood.

Antigens for these TCRs are unknown. TCRdb re-analysed the 5' RACE reads in MiXCR, keeping a single row per CDR3 protein. The sample yields about 330,000 distinct CDR3 sequences, roughly 8% seen once. The specimen sequenced was blood, either unsorted or a sorted T cell fraction (not recorded which). These receptors were obtained from a male donor with ankylosing spondylitis.

This clonotype appeared many times. This sequence joins TRBV12-3 or TRBV12-4 and TRBJ2-2; the match to TRBD1 covers 7 bases. The CDR3 length is 16 residues. Trimming removed 4 bases from V and 0 bases from J; junction bases left unmatched: 5. CDR3 nucleotides: TGTGCCAGCAGTTCGGGACAGTTCGCGAACACCGGGGAGCTGTTTTTT. This sequence encodes CASSSGQFANTGELFF.

V is TRBV28 and J is TRBJ1-5; weak D call: TRBD1 (6 bases). CDR1 is MDHEN and CDR2 is SYDVKM in the germline V gene. V gave up 6 bases and J gave up 6 bases, with 18 bases separating them. This CDR3 has 15 amino acids. The chain's CDR3 is CASSVGGARSQPQHF. CDR3 sequence (DNA): TGTGCCAGCAGCGTAGGGGGGGCAAGAAGTCAGCCCCAGCATTTT.

The sample holds a few counts of this clonotype. J is TRBJ2-7 and V is TRBV28; 9 bases align to TRBD2. V gave up 3 bases and J gave up 7 bases; unmatched junction bases: 16. The CDR3 is 17 residues long. CDR1 is MDHEN, CDR2 SYDVKM, per germline. CDR3 DNA: TGTGCCAGCAGTTTTAATTTTTTAGCGGGAGCTGGACGGGAGCAGTACTTC. Translating gives CASSFNFLAGAGREQYF.

This clonotype was observed a few times. The chain couples TRBV27 to TRBJ2-3, with D maybe TRBD1 (6 bases). The CDR3 spans 13 residues. V lost 7 bases and J 4 bases, leaving 12 bases between the germline ends. Per the germline V gene, CDR1 is MNHEY and CDR2 is SMNVEV (reference sequence). CDR3 sequence reads: CASKATGSDTQYF. The CDR3 DNA reads as TGTGCCAGCAAGGCCACAGGGTCAGATACGCAGTATTTT.

The table lists this clonotype with a few counts. The chain is built from TRBV7-9 and TRBJ2-3, with TRBD2 as a possible D gene (7 bases). CDR1 and CDR2 from the germline V gene are SEHNR and FQNEAQ (reference sequence). The CDR3 spans 16 residues. Trimming stripped 3 bases from V and 2 bases from J, with 15 bases between. CDR3 nucleotides: TGTGCCAGCAGCTTCGCGGGGGCCCCTCCCACAGATACGCAGTATTTT. This sequence encodes CASSFAGAPPTDTQYF.

This clonotype was observed a handful of times. The chain recombines TRBV6-2 or TRBV6-3 with TRBJ2-1; TRBD2 matches 7 bases. Per the germline V gene, CDR1 is MNHEY and CDR2 is SVGEGT. The CDR3 consists of 16 residues. V lost 7 bases to trimming and J lost 4 bases; unmatched junction nucleotides: 13. The chain's CDR3 is CASTLGPSGIYNEQFF. CDR3 sequence (DNA): TGTGCCAGCACCTTGGGGCCCAGCGGGATTTACAATGAGCAGTTCTTC.

Points on this clonotype: One end of the junction varies from germline; a read error may be responsible. This chain joins TRBV7-8 and TRBJ2-1; TRBD1 aligns across 9 bases. The CDR3 is 13 amino acids. CDR1 SGHVS and CDR2 FQNEAQ come from the germline V gene. The CDR3 sequence: CASSLSPGTGFYF. The DNA of the CDR3 is TGTGCCAGCAGCTTATCGCCGGGGACAGGGTTCTACTTC.

This clonotype was observed at least ten times. The chain combines TRBV4-1 with TRBJ2-1; D gene uncertain. Germline-derived CDR1 and CDR2 are MGHRA and YSYEKL. The CDR3 is made up of 14 amino acids. Between the trimmed V and J ends, which lost 1 base and 8 bases, there was a span of 12 bases. CDR3 sequence: CASSQVGPLDEQFF. CDR3 bases: TGCGCCAGCAGCCAAGTCGGTCCTCTTGATGAGCAGTTCTTC.

The chain employs TRBV7-8 and TRBJ2-7; TRBD2 matches at 8 bases. V was clipped by 6 bases and J by 2 bases; unmatched bases: 9. Germline values: CDR1 SGHVS, CDR2 FQNEAQ. The CDR3 has 15 amino acids. The CDR3 DNA follows: TGTGCCAGCAGAACCGACGGAGCGGGAGCCTACGAGCAGTACTTC. Its protein is CASRTDGAGAYEQYF. The full variable domain, with the rest looked up from reference TRBV7-8 and TRBJ2-7, is GAGVSQSPRYKVAKRGQDVALRCDPISGHVSLFWYQQALGQGPEFLTYFQNEAQLDKSGLPSDRFFAERPEGSVSTLKIQRTQQEDSAVYLCASRTDGAGAYEQYFGPGTRLTVT.

This clonotype was counted many times. The J gene is TRBJ2-3, the V gene TRBV29-1, with D perhaps TRBD1 (5 bases). Trimming stripped 7 bases from V and 4 bases from J, with 18 bases between. The CDR3 has 14 residues. Germline CDR1 reads SQVTM; CDR2 reads ANQGSEA. As DNA, the CDR3 is TGCAGCGCGGGTGGGGCCCTGGACCCAGATACGCAGTATTTT. Residues: CSAGGALDPDTQYF.

This clonotype came up many times. CDR3 nucleotides: TGTGCCAGCTCACTCAGGGCTGGCGAGCAGTACTTC. As protein: CASSLRAGEQYF. The chain employs TRBV18 and TRBJ2-7; tentative D call: TRBD1 (5 bases). V lost 4 bases, J lost 6 bases, and 10 bases lay in between. The CDR3 runs 12 residues. CDR1 and CDR2 from the germline V gene are KGHSH and LQKENI. Full variable domain (missing parts from reference TRBV18 and TRBJ2-7): NAGVMQNPRHLVRRRGQEARLRCSPMKGHSHVYWYRQLPEEGLKFMVYLQKENIIDESGMPKERFSAEFPKEGPSILRIQQVVRGDSAAYFCASSLRAGEQYFGPGTRLTVT.

This clonotype has only a few counts. The chain has TRBV12-3 or TRBV12-4 and TRBJ1-5; 9 bases are shared with TRBD1. The V segment lost 6 bases and the J segment 1 base; nucleotides outside the gene matches: 7. CDR3 length: 16 residues. Here the CDR3 reads CASRVGTGQSNQPQHF. CDR3 sequence (DNA): TGTGCCAGCAGGGTAGGGACAGGGCAGAGCAATCAGCCCCAGCATTTT.

This clonotype was seen only a few times. The CDR3 DNA reads TGTGCCAGCAGCCAAGTTTGGGAATTGAGCACCGGGGAGCTGTTTTTT. Residues: CASSQVWELSTGELFF. V and J are TRBV4-2 and TRBJ2-2; D remains unclear. Germline values: CDR1 LGHNA, CDR2 YNFKEQ. The CDR3 covers 16 residues. V was trimmed by 1 base and J by 4 bases, leaving 13 bases between them.

This clonotype showed up just a few times. The CDR3 DNA sequence: TGTGCCAGCAGTTTTCTTAGCGGGAGTTTCCATGAGCAGTTCTTC. The encoded protein is CASSFLSGSFHEQFF. This chain links TRBV12-3 or TRBV12-4 with TRBJ2-1, with 9 bases aligning to TRBD2. The length of the CDR3 is 15 residues. The V and J ends lost 3 bases and 8 bases, in that order; junction bases with no gene match: 8.

This clonotype was recorded at least ten times. This chain uses TRBV5-1 with TRBJ2-5; D is undetermined. CDR1 and CDR2 from the germline V gene are SGHRS and YFSETQ. CDR3 length equals 13 residues. The V gene lost 0 bases and the J gene lost 2 bases, with 5 bases spanning the gap. The chain's CDR3 is CASSLEVQETQYF. The CDR3 coding sequence is TGCGCCAGCAGCTTGGAGGTGCAAGAGACCCAGTACTTC.

This clonotype was detected a few times. The chain has TRBV4-3 and TRBJ2-1; TRBD2 might be the D (6 bases). This CDR3 is built from 14 residues. The V end was cut by 4 bases, the J end by 7 bases, with 14 bases between. CDR1 LGHNA and CDR2 YSLEER come from the germline V gene. The CDR3 sequence: CASSPDLGGNEQFF. DNA of the CDR3: TGCGCCAGCAGCCCAGACCTTGGGGGGAATGAGCAGTTCTTC.

This clonotype was seen more than once but under ten times. The chain carries TRBV28 and TRBJ2-1; TRBD2 agrees at 9 bases. This CDR3 comprises 15 residues. Trimming took 10 bases from V and 10 from J; bases not matched to a gene: 17. Germline-derived CDR1 and CDR2 are MDHEN and SYDVKM. CDR3 amino acids: CATREIAGDPHEQFF. Written as DNA, the CDR3 is TGTGCCACCAGAGAGATAGCGGGAGACCCACACGAGCAGTTCTTC. Full variable domain (outside the CDR3, taken from reference TRBV28 and TRBJ2-1): DVKVTQSSRYLVKRTGEKVFLECVQDMDHENMFWYRQDPGLGLRLIYFSYDVKMKEKGDIPEGYSVSREKKERFSLILESASTNQTSMYLCATREIAGDPHEQFFGPGTRLTVL.

There are a few counts of this clonotype. The CDR3 here is CSARVAGMNTGELFF. The CDR3 coding sequence is TGCAGTGCTAGAGTGGCGGGAATGAACACCGGGGAGCTGTTTTTT. V is TRBV20-1 and J is TRBJ2-2; weak D call: TRBD2 (6 bases). V was shortened by 1 base and J by 1 base, with 10 bases between the two germline ends. CDR1 and CDR2 from the germline V gene are DFQATT and SNEGSKA (reference sequence). This CDR3 has 15 residues.

This rearrangement joins TRBV7-8 to TRBJ2-3; no definite D call. This CDR3 has 12 residues. Trimming cost V 5 bases and J 3 bases, with 6 bases left between them. Per the germline V gene, CDR1 is SGHVS and CDR2 is FQNEAQ. The CDR3 sequence: CASSHMTDTQYF. CDR3 nucleotide sequence: TGTGCCAGCAGCCACATGACAGATACGCAGTATTTT.

This chain joins TRBV29-1 and TRBJ1-1; D is undetermined. The germline V and J ends were trimmed by 6 bases and 4 bases, with 9 bases remaining between them. Germline CDR1 SQVTM, CDR2 ANQGSEA. The CDR3 sequence is 11 residues long. The CDR3 nucleotides are TGCAGCGTGGCCCGGCTCACTGAAGCTTTCTTT. This encodes CSVARLTEAFF.

This clonotype has a count of ten or more. The chain is built from TRBV20-1 and TRBJ2-5, with 9 positions matching TRBD2. Losses at the gene ends were 0 bases for V and 0 bases for J; bases not matched to a gene: 8. CDR1 is DFQATT and CDR2 is SNEGSKA in the germline V gene (reference sequence). The CDR3 covers 17 residues. This chain's CDR3 is CSARDEGLAGYQETQYF. CDR3 sequence (DNA): TGCAGTGCTAGAGATGAAGGGCTAGCGGGGTACCAAGAGACCCAGTACTTC.

The CDR3, as DNA: TGCGCCAGCAGCTTTTTAGGTCTGAACACTGAAGCTTTCTTT. It is translated as CASSFLGLNTEAFF. The chain couples TRBV5-1 to TRBJ1-1; the D is unclear. The length of the CDR3 is 14 residues. V dropped 2 bases and J dropped 0 bases, with 8 bases sitting between them. Germline V CDR1 and CDR2: SGHRS, YFSETQ.

This chain connects TRBV28 to TRBJ1-2; D is uncertain. V shed 3 bases and J shed 3 bases, with 5 bases lying between them. The CDR3 is made up of 12 amino acids. Germline V CDR1 and CDR2: MDHEN, SYDVKM. The CDR3 sequence is CASSFLDYGYTF. The CDR3 DNA reads TGTGCCAGCAGTTTTCTAGACTATGGCTACACCTTC.

This clonotype was picked up a small number of times. The V call is TRBV28, the J call TRBJ2-7, with a weak D call TRBD2 (6 bases). The germline CDR1 and CDR2 sequences are MDHEN and SYDVKM. This CDR3 has 13 residues. V lost 6 bases and J lost 7, with 16 bases in between. The chain's CDR3 is CASRPIPEGEQYF. The CDR3 DNA follows: TGTGCCAGCAGACCCATACCGGAGGGTGAGCAGTACTTC.

This clonotype was observed a few times. The rearrangement links TRBV6-2 or TRBV6-3 to TRBJ2-1, with 9 bases matching TRBD1. This CDR3 comprises 16 residues. With V trimmed by 6 bases and J by 4 bases, 10 bases remained unmatched. The germline V gene encodes CDR1 MNHEY and CDR2 SVGEGT. The CDR3 here is CASRGADRGFYNEQFF. Here the CDR3 DNA reads TGTGCCAGCAGGGGAGCTGACAGGGGGTTTTACAATGAGCAGTTCTTC.

The table lists this clonotype with many counts. The rearrangement links TRBV10-3 to TRBJ2-7; D unclear. V was clipped by 2 bases and J by 7 bases, with 15 bases between them. The CDR3 runs 14 residues. Per germline, CDR1 ENHRY and CDR2 SYGVKD. The CDR3 nucleotides are TGTGCCATCAGTGAGGCTGACCTCCTGGGGGAGCAGTACTTC. It encodes CAISEADLLGEQYF.

The sample holds a few counts of this clonotype. The DNA of the CDR3 is TGTGCCAGCAGTTTAGAGTCCGGGACGCACTCCTACGAGCAGTACTTC. Encoded protein: CASSLESGTHSYEQYF. The gene calls are TRBV27 and TRBJ2-7, with D perhaps matching TRBD1 or TRBD2 (5 bases each). V was pared by 2 bases and J by 0 bases, with 14 bases between. CDR3 length: 16 residues. The germline V gene has CDR1 MNHEY and CDR2 SMNVEV (reference sequence).